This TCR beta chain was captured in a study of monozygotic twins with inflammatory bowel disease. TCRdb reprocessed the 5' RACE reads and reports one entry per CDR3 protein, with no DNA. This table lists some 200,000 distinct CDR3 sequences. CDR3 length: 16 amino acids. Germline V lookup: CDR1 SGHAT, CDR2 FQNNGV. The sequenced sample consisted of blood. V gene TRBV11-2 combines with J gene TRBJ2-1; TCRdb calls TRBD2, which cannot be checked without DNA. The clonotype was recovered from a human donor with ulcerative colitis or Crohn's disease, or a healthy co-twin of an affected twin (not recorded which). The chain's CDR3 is CASSLGGGGAYNEQFF.